The 18 T cell receptor beta chains below were found in one sample sequenced in a study of cytomegalovirus exposure and HLA in healthy donors. The PCR was carried out with 60 Vbeta primers and 13 Jbeta primers. Produced via immunoSEQ multiplex PCR; TCRdb's table is partial and in-frame only. The data show about 59,000 clones, with roughly four fifths seen just once and approximately 1.5% held by the top ten. The sequencing sample was made of PBMCs. The receptors shown here come from a human donor in good health.

The chain has TRBV4-2 and TRBJ1-4, with unresolved D. The CDR3 has 16 amino acids. Trimming pared 0 bases from V and 0 bases from J, leaving 8 bases between. Germline CDR1 LGHNA, CDR2 YNFKEQ. This CDR3 is CASSQDSSATNEKLFF. The CDR3 DNA sequence: TGTGCCAGCAGCCAAGATTCCAGTGCAACTAATGAAAAACTGTTTTTT.

The J gene is TRBJ2-7, the V gene TRBV7-2, with TRBD2 matching 12 bases. The V gene end was trimmed by 0 bases and the J gene end by 2 bases; junction bases not matched to a gene: 2. Germline V gene lookup returns CDR1 SGHTA and CDR2 FQGNSA. This CDR3 has 16 residues. CDR3 region: CASSLATSGGTYEQYF. CDR3 coding DNA: TGTGCCAGCAGCTTAGCTACTAGCGGGGGGACCTACGAGCAGTACTTC.

The chain uses TRBV5-1 and TRBJ2-1; 8 nucleotides match TRBD2. The CDR3 has 16 residues. Losses at the gene ends were 0 bases for V and 9 bases for J; bases not matched to a gene: 11. Germline V CDR1 and CDR2: SGHRS, YFSETQ. CDR3 protein: CASSLAPTSATGEQFF. CDR3 DNA: TGCGCCAGCAGCTTGGCCCCGACTAGCGCCACAGGTGAGCAGTTCTTC.

V gene TRBV30 combines with J gene TRBJ2-7, with a tentative D call TRBD1 (6 bases). V was cut by 2 bases and J by 4 bases, with 12 bases left in between. There are 13 residues in the CDR3. CDR1 is GTSNPN, CDR2 SVGIG, per germline (reference sequence). The CDR3 sequence is CAWSPGVRYEQYF. The CDR3 DNA reads as TGTGCCTGGAGTCCAGGGGTCAGGTACGAGCAGTACTTC.

The rearrangement uses TRBV4-3 and TRBJ1-4; perhaps TRBD1 as D (5 bases). The ends were cut back, 0 bases at V and 0 bases at J, with 5 bases in the middle. In germline, CDR1 is LGHNA, CDR2 YSLEER. The CDR3 is made up of 15 amino acids. As DNA, the CDR3 is TGCGCCAGCAGCCAAGAGGACACAACTAATGAAAAACTGTTTTTT. It encodes CASSQEDTTNEKLFF.

The chain links TRBV4-3 to TRBJ1-4; 7 bases line up with TRBD1. Trimming at V came to 0 bases and at J to 8 bases, leaving 9 bases not matched to a gene. Per germline, CDR1 LGHNA and CDR2 YSLEER. The CDR3 loop spans 16 amino acids. CDR3 loop: CASSQDPGGGREKLFF. Here the CDR3 DNA reads TGCGCCAGCAGCCAAGATCCTGGAGGGGGCAGGGAAAAACTGTTTTTT.

The rearrangement links TRBV7-3 to TRBJ2-2; the D is unclear. Trimming cost V 5 bases and J 7 bases, with 11 bases left between them. This CDR3 has 13 residues. Germline lookup yields CDR1 SGHTA and CDR2 FQGTGA. CDR3 sequence: CASSRDFGGELFF. CDR3 sequence (DNA): TGTGCCAGCAGCCGAGATTTTGGCGGGGAGCTGTTTTTT.

This sequence joins TRBV19 and TRBJ2-1; a weak D match, TRBD2 (5 bases). The CDR3 is 14 amino acids. Deletions cut 4 bases from V and 2 bases from J, with 9 bases between. Germline V gives CDR1 LNHDA, CDR2 SQIVND (reference sequence). The CDR3 DNA is TGTGCCAGTAGTACCGGGGAAACCTACAATGAGCAGTTCTTC. Protein: CASSTGETYNEQFF.

The chain carries TRBV5-6 and TRBJ1-3; D unclear. Germline lookup yields CDR1 SGHDT and CDR2 YYEEEE. V shed 3 bases and J shed 0 bases, with 7 bases lying between them. The CDR3 runs to 14 residues. CDR3 sequence (DNA): TGTGCCAGCAGCTGGGGAGGCTCTGGAAACACCATATATTTT. It encodes CASSWGGSGNTIYF.

To note about this clone: Other nucleotide sequences from this sample produce the same CDR3. The J gene is TRBJ2-3, the V gene TRBV6-4; the D gene is possibly TRBD2 (5 bases). Germline CDR1 reads MRHNA; CDR2 reads SNTAGT. V gave up 3 bases and J gave up 1 base, with 8 bases separating them. The CDR3 has 14 residues. DNA of the CDR3: TGTGCCAGCAGTGAACGGGGAGGCACAGATACGCAGTATTTT. It is translated as CASSERGGTDTQYF.

This chain links TRBV4-1 with TRBJ1-5; possibly TRBD1 for D (5 bases). Trimming took off 0 bases at V and 0 bases at J, with 9 bases between the two ends. This CDR3 has 16 amino acids. Germline loops: CDR1 MGHRA, CDR2 YSYEKL. The CDR3 DNA sequence: TGCGCCAGCAGCCAAGATCGGGGGGATAGCAATCAGCCCCAGCATTTT. Its protein is CASSQDRGDSNQPQHF.

This clone was recorded once. The rearrangement uses TRBV6-1 and TRBJ1-1; D gene unclear. Per germline, CDR1 MNHNS and CDR2 SASEGT. V was clipped by 7 bases and J by 5 bases, with 17 bases between them. The CDR3 is made up of 14 amino acids. The CDR3 nucleotides are TGTGCCAGCAAACTAACGACTGGAGAAACTGAAGCTTTCTTT. Protein sequence: CASKLTTGETEAFF.

As regards this clone: Germline and junction disagree at one end, which may indicate a read error. The chain recombines TRBV7-9 with TRBJ2-7; D gene ambiguous. In germline, CDR1 is SEHNR, CDR2 FQNEAQ (reference sequence). This CDR3 has 12 residues. The CDR3 DNA reads TGTTCCAGCAGCCAGTTCTCCTACGAGCAGTACTTC. Translated: CSSSQFSYEQYF. The entire variable domain, with the rest obtained from reference TRBV7-9 and TRBJ2-7, is as follows: DTGVSQNPRHKITKRGQNVTFRCDPISEHNRLYWYRQTLGQGPEFLTYFQNEAQLEKSRLLSDRFSAERPKGSFSTLEIQRTEQGDSAMYLCSSSQFSYEQYFGPGTRLTVT.

As regards this clone: Germline and junction disagree at one end, which may indicate a read error. Different DNA sequences within this sample yield the same CDR3. V gene TRBV30 combines with J gene TRBJ2-3; 7 positions match TRBD1. Germline CDR1 and CDR2: GTSNPN and SVGIG (reference sequence). The CDR3 loop spans 14 amino acids. CDR3: CALHRGISTDTQYF. The CDR3, as DNA: TGTGCCCTCCACAGGGGCATTTCCACAGACACGCAGTATTTT.

This chain joins TRBV15 and TRBJ2-6; D uncertain. Trimming took off 5 bases at V and 0 bases at J, with 11 bases between the two ends. Per the germline V gene, CDR1 is LNHNV and CDR2 is YYDKDF (reference sequence). This CDR3 contains 16 residues. The CDR3 region is CATSREQNSGANVLTF. The DNA of the CDR3 is TGTGCCACCAGCCGCGAACAGAACTCTGGGGCCAACGTCCTGACTTTC. Drawing the rest from reference TRBV15 and TRBJ2-6, the complete variable domain is DAMVIQNPRYQVTQFGKPVTLSCSQTLNHNVMYWYQQKSSQAPKLLFHYYDKDFNNEADTPDNFQSRRPNTSFCFLDIRSPGLGDTAMYLCATSREQNSGANVLTFGAGSRLTVL.

This clone was detected only a few times. The chain carries TRBV4-2 and TRBJ2-5; 10 bases fit TRBD2. This CDR3 region has 16 residues. The germline CDR1 and CDR2 sequences are LGHNA and YNFKEQ. J gave up 5 bases and V 3 bases, and 9 bases lay outside the gene matches. The CDR3 coding sequence is TGTGCCAGCAGCCAGTCCATTAGCGGGGGGAGTGAGACCCAGTACTTC. Amino acids: CASSQSISGGSETQYF.

The V and J genes are TRBV6-5 and TRBJ1-2; TRBD1 agrees at 8 bases. The CDR3 is made up of 16 amino acids. V was clipped by 3 bases and J by 7 bases; unmatched bases: 13. Germline lookup yields CDR1 MNHEY and CDR2 SVGAGI. CDR3 residues: CASSYSSDRAFGGYTF. The CDR3 DNA sequence: TGTGCCAGCAGTTATTCATCGGACAGGGCTTTCGGTGGCTACACCTTC.

This clone showed up just once. This chain joins TRBV10-3 and TRBJ1-2; possible D gene TRBD1, 6 bases. The CDR3 totals 15 residues. V lost 6 bases, J lost 4 bases, and 18 bases lay in between. Per the germline V gene, CDR1 is ENHRY and CDR2 is SYGVKD. The CDR3: CAISPGAEWVYGYTF. The CDR3 coding sequence is TGTGCCATCAGCCCAGGGGCGGAGTGGGTCTATGGCTACACCTTC.